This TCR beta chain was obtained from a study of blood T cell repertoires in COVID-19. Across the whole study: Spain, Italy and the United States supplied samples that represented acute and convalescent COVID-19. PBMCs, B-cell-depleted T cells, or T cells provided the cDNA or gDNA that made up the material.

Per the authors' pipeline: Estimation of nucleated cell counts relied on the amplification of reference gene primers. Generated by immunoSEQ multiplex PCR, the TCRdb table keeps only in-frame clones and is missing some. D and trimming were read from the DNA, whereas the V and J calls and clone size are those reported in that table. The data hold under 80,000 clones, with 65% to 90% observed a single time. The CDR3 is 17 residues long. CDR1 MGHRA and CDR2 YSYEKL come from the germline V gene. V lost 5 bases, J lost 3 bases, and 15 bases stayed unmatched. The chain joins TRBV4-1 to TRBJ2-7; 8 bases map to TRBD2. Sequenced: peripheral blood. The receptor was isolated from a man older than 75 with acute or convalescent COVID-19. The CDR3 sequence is CASSTSSTGGQLYEQYF. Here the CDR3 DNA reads TGCGCCAGCAGCACCTCGTCAACGGGGGGGCAGCTCTACGAGCAGTACTTC.